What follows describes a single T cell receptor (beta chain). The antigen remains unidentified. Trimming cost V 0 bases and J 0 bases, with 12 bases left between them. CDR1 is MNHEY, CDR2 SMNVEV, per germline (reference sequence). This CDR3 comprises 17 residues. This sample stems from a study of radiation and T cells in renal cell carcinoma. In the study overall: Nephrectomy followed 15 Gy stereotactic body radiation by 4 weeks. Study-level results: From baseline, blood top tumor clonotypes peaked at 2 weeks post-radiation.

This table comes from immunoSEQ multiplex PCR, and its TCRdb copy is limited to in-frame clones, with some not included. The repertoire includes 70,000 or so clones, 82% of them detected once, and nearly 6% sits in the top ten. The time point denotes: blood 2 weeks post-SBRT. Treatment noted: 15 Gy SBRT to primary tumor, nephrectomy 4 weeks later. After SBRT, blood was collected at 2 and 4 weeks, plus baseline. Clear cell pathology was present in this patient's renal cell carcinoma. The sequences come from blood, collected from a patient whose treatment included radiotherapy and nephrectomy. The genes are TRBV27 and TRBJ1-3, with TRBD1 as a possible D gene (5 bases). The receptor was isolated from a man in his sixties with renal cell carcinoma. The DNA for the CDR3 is TGTGCCAGCAGTTTATCGGGGCGGCGTTTCTCTGGAAACACCATATATTTT. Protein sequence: CASSLSGRRFSGNTIYF.